This TCR beta chain was retrieved from a study of cytomegalovirus exposure and HLA in healthy donors. Study results and caveats: For most TCR beta V segments, an earlier analysis put the productive rate at about 87% or about 30% of the time. A later analysis showed that HLA-associated TCR beta chains had undergone more clonal expansion than equally common others.

In regard to this clone: Its antigen is undetermined.

The CDR3 covers 16 residues. Trimming removed 4 bases from V and 3 bases from J; junction bases left unmatched: 9. Germline assignment: CDR1 MDHEN and CDR2 SYDVKM. This PCR relied on a set of 60 Vbeta primers and 13 Jbeta primers. Sequencing was performed with immunoSEQ multiplex PCR; in TCRdb, only in-frame clones are kept and a portion is missing. The table shows approximately 140,000 clones, with about 76% occurring only once. The sequencing sample was made of PBMCs. The TCR comes from a human donor in good health. V is TRBV28 and J is TRBJ2-7; 10 bases are shared with TRBD2. The CDR3 region has the DNA TGTGCCAGCAGTTACAAACTAGTAGCGGGAGGCTACGAGCAGTACTTC. Protein product: CASSYKLVAGGYEQYF.